Below, 16 T cell receptor beta chains from the same sample are listed, as sequenced in a study of OX40 agonist ivuxolimab in advanced cancers. TCRdb keeps only in-frame clones here, not all; method: immunoSEQ multiplex PCR. The sample yields tens of thousands of clones, around 93% seen once. The starting material was CD4+ or CD8+ T cells sorted from blood, obtained in a trial of the OX40 agonist ivuxolimab. All receptors derive from an adult with an advanced solid tumor such as melanoma, head and neck, liver or kidney cancer.

The CDR3 reads CATTEGLATYEQYF. The CDR3 DNA reads as TGTGCCACCACGGAGGGACTAGCGACATACGAGCAGTACTTC. The rearrangement uses TRBV11-2 and TRBJ2-7, with TRBD2 matching 10 bases. V was clipped by 10 bases and J by 4 bases; unmatched bases: 10. The CDR3 has 14 amino acids. CDR1 is SGHAT and CDR2 is FQNNGV in the germline V gene. Supplemented by reference TRBV11-2 and TRBJ2-7, the full variable domain reads EAGVAQSPRYKIIEKRQSVAFWCNPISGHATLYWYQQILGQGPKLLIQFQNNGVVDDSQLPKDRFSAERLKGVDSTLKIQPAKLEDSAVYLCATTEGLATYEQYFGPGTRLTVT.

The chain is built from TRBV7-6 and TRBJ2-3; 16 positions agree with TRBD2. The CDR3 has 22 residues. V lost 1 base to trimming and J lost 7 bases; unmatched junction nucleotides: 20. Germline V gene sequence: CDR1 SGHVS, CDR2 FNYEAQ. In DNA, the CDR3 is TGTGCCAGCAGCTTAGTAGAGGGATCCGGGACTAGCGGGAGGGCCTCGCTTTATACGCAGTATTTT. It yields the protein CASSLVEGSGTSGRASLYTQYF.

The rearrangement joins TRBV27 to TRBJ2-5, with 9 bases that match TRBD1. The CDR3 length is 15 residues. V shed 6 bases, J shed 2 bases, and the junction held 7 bases outside the gene matches. CDR1 is MNHEY, CDR2 SMNVEV, per germline (reference sequence). CDR3 nucleotide sequence: TGTGCCAGCAGGTCACAGGGGGCAGGGCAAGAGACCCAGTACTTC. It yields the protein CASRSQGAGQETQYF.

The CDR3 sequence is CATSRDLRGANTGELFF. In nucleotides, the CDR3 is TGTGCCACCAGCAGAGATCTCAGGGGTGCGAACACCGGGGAGCTGTTTTTT. The chain uses TRBV15 and TRBJ2-2; D is perhaps TRBD1 (6 bases). Germline V gene sequence: CDR1 LNHNV, CDR2 YYDKDF (reference sequence). The CDR3 sequence is 17 residues long. V lost 0 bases, J lost 0 bases, and 11 bases lay in between.

This clone was detected once. The rearrangement uses TRBV19 and TRBJ1-5; the D gene is possibly TRBD1 (5 bases). Germline-derived CDR1 and CDR2 are LNHDA and SQIVND (reference sequence). This CDR3 contains 14 residues. V lost 3 bases to trimming and J lost 3 bases, with 9 bases between them. The CDR3 is CASSIAGTNQPQHF. The DNA of the CDR3 is TGTGCCAGTAGTATTGCAGGGACCAATCAGCCCCAGCATTTT.

This chain uses TRBV27 with TRBJ2-2; TRBD2 aligns across 7 bases. From germline, CDR1 is MNHEY and CDR2 SMNVEV (reference sequence). V lost 6 bases and J lost 0; bases outside the gene matches: 7. The CDR3 has 16 residues. The DNA for the CDR3 is TGTGCCAGCAGGAACACCGGGGGGACGAACACCGGGGAGCTGTTTTTT. This gives the protein CASRNTGGTNTGELFF.

The CDR3 sequence: CASSLTVGYEQYF. The CDR3 region has the DNA TGTGCCAGCAGCCTTACCGTAGGGTACGAGCAGTACTTC. This chain connects TRBV6-6 to TRBJ2-7; D is undetermined. V was pared by 6 bases and J by 4 bases, with 13 bases between. CDR3 size: 13 residues. The germline V gene has CDR1 MNHNY and CDR2 SVGAGI (reference sequence).

The chain carries TRBV18 and TRBJ1-6, with 7 bases aligning to TRBD1. V lost 2 bases, J lost 7 bases, and 8 bases stayed unmatched. This CDR3 is 16 amino acids long. Germline-derived CDR1 and CDR2 are KGHSH and LQKENI. The CDR3 DNA is TGTGCCAGCTCACCAGCGAACAGGGGTGAGAATTCACCCCTCCACTTT. Translating gives CASSPANRGENSPLHF.

This clone showed up just once. V gene TRBV6-6 combines with J gene TRBJ1-1; a weak D match, TRBD1 (5 bases). The CDR3 sequence is 14 residues long. V lost 6 bases and J lost 7, with 18 bases in between. Germline CDR1 and CDR2: MNHNY and SVGAGI (reference sequence). For the CDR3, the DNA is TGTGCCAGCAGGGAAGGTACCGAGAGGGGTGAAGCTTTCTTT. Its protein is CASREGTERGEAFF.

This clone was seen only once. The chain links TRBV10-3 to TRBJ2-3; 7 bases are a match to TRBD2. With 9 bases clipped from V and 2 bases from J, the junction kept 11 bases outside the gene matches. This CDR3 region has 15 residues. Germline V gene lookup returns CDR1 ENHRY and CDR2 SYGVKD. CDR3 bases: TGTGCCATAACGGGGGGAAGACTATACACAGATACGCAGTATTTT. Its translation is CAITGGRLYTDTQYF.

The genes are TRBV30 and TRBJ1-2, with 7 bases matching TRBD1. Germline V lookup: CDR1 GTSNPN, CDR2 SVGIG (reference sequence). J was trimmed by 1 base and V by 0 bases; bases with no gene match: 5. The CDR3 sequence is 15 residues long. The CDR3 nucleotides read TGTGCCTGGAGTGTACCAGGGGGGGATAACTATGGCTACACCTTC. This gives the protein CAWSVPGGDNYGYTF.

The gene calls are TRBV5-1 and TRBJ1-3; a possible D gene is TRBD1 (6 bases). The CDR3 runs 14 residues. Germline V CDR1 and CDR2: SGHRS, YFSETQ. V lost 3 bases and J lost 4, with 11 bases in between. In DNA, the CDR3 is TGCGCCAGCAGCTCAGGGGTGTCAGGAAACACCATATATTTT. Its translation: CASSSGVSGNTIYF. Variable domain in full (rest from reference TRBV5-1 and TRBJ1-3): KAGVTQTPRYLIKTRGQQVTLSCSPISGHRSVSWYQQTPGQGLQFLFEYFSETQRNKGNFPGRFSGRQFSNSRSEMNVSTLELGDSALYLCASSSGVSGNTIYFGEGSWLTVV.

V is TRBV18 and J is TRBJ2-7, with D possibly matching TRBD2 (6 bases). Trimming shortened V by 2 bases and J by 2 bases, and 10 bases separated the two germline ends. Germline assignment: CDR1 KGHSH and CDR2 LQKENI. The CDR3 runs to 14 residues. CDR3 in DNA: TGTGCCAGCTCACCAGGGACTCTCACCTACGAGCAGTACTTC. It translates to CASSPGTLTYEQYF.

A few counts support this clone. The gene calls are TRBV5-1 and TRBJ1-4; D perhaps matches TRBD1 (5 bases). The germline CDR1 and CDR2 sequences are SGHRS and YFSETQ. The CDR3 is 12 residues long. With 3 bases removed from V and 8 bases from J, the gap between germline ends came to 8 bases. The CDR3 sequence: CASSWEGEKLFF. In DNA, the CDR3 is TGCGCCAGCAGCTGGGAGGGGGAAAAACTGTTTTTT.

Written as DNA, the CDR3 is TGTGCCAGCTCACTACCAACAGGGAACTATGGCTACACCTTC. The encoded protein is CASSLPTGNYGYTF. The chain couples TRBV18 to TRBJ1-2; weak D call: TRBD1 (6 bases). Germline V gives CDR1 KGHSH, CDR2 LQKENI. V was shortened by 4 bases and J by 2 bases, with 11 bases between the two germline ends. The CDR3 contains 14 residues.

The CDR3 spells CASSLAHGGIGNTEAFF. As DNA, the CDR3 is TGTGCCAGCAGCTTAGCGCATGGGGGGATCGGGAACACTGAAGCTTTCTTT. The rearrangement joins TRBV7-2 to TRBJ1-1, with D tentatively TRBD1 (5 bases). V was cut by 0 bases and J by 1 base, with 15 bases left in between. The CDR3 loop spans 17 amino acids. CDR1 and CDR2 from the germline V gene are SGHTA and FQGNSA.